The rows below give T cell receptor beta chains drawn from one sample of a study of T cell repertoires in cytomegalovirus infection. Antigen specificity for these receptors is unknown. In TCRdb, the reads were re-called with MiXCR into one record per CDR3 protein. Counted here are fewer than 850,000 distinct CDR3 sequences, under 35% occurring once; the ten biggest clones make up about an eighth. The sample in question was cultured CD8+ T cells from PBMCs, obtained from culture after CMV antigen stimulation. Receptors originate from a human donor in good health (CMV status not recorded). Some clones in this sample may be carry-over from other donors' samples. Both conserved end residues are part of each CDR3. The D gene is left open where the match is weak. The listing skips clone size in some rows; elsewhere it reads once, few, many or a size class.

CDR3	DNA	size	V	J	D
CASSWDLGDTEAFF	TGTGCCAGCAGCTGGGACCTCGGGGACACTGAAGCTTTCTTT	few	TRBV5-4	TRBJ1-1	-
CAIKGEGGNQPQHF	TGTGCCATCAAAGGGGAGGGTGGCAATCAGCCCCAGCATTTT	-	TRBV10-3	TRBJ1-5	-
CASSTWRQGQIYEQYF	TGTGCCAGCAGTACCTGGAGGCAGGGGCAGATATACGAGCAGTACTTC	many	TRBV6-1	TRBJ2-7	-
CASSSVRLNNEQFF	TGTGCCAGCAGCTCAGTCCGCTTGAACAATGAGCAGTTCTTC	-	TRBV5-6	TRBJ2-1	-
CASAFRGREDSPLHF	TGTGCTAGTGCCTTCAGGGGGCGGGAAGATTCACCCCTCCACTTT	-	TRBV12-5	TRBJ1-6	TRBD1
CASLSREDRGNQPQHF	TGTGCCAGCCTTAGTCGAGAGGACAGGGGCAATCAGCCCCAGCATTTT	-	TRBV6-2/TRBV6-3	TRBJ1-5	TRBD1
CASDRRGGTAFF	TGTGCCAGCGATAGGCGGGGGGGAACAGCTTTCTTT	many	TRBV2	TRBJ1-1	-
CASSPGTSGGTKNIQYF	TGTGCCAGCTCCCCCGGGACTAGCGGGGGGACCAAAAACATTCAGTACTTC	-	TRBV18	TRBJ2-4	TRBD2
CSALRGQPNTEAFF	TGCAGTGCCCTGAGGGGGCAGCCGAACACTGAAGCTTTCTTT	-	TRBV20-1	TRBJ1-1	TRBD1
CASSYFGTDQETQYF	TGTGCCAGCAGTTACTTTGGGACAGACCAAGAGACCCAGTACTTC	few	TRBV6-2/TRBV6-3	TRBJ2-5	TRBD1
CASSSVAGPSYNEQFF	TGTGCCAGCAGCTCTGTAGCGGGACCTTCCTACAATGAGCAGTTCTTC	-	TRBV9	TRBJ2-1	TRBD2
CASSLGTSGGPPDTQYF	TGTGCCAGCAGCTTGGGAACTAGCGGGGGGCCCCCAGATACGCAGTATTTT	-	TRBV5-6	TRBJ2-3	TRBD2
CASSEWRGGKNNEQFF	TGTGCCAGCAGTGAATGGCGGGGGGGCAAGAACAATGAGCAGTTCTTC	few	TRBV6-1	TRBJ2-1	TRBD2
CASSPGTWDATNEKLFF	TGTGCCAGCAGCCCCGGAACATGGGACGCAACTAATGAAAAACTGTTTTTT	-	TRBV7-6	TRBJ1-4	-
CASSQDHSSGLNEQFF	TGTGCCAGCAGCCAAGATCATTCTAGCGGCCTCAATGAGCAGTTCTTC	many	TRBV14	TRBJ2-1	TRBD2
CASSVTGSGANVLTF	TGTGCCAGCAGCGTTACAGGGTCTGGGGCCAACGTCCTGACTTTC	few	TRBV9	TRBJ2-6	-
CASSLNRVLMNTEAFF	TGTGCCAGCAGCCTAAACAGGGTTTTGATGAACACTGAAGCTTTCTTT	many	TRBV7-2	TRBJ1-1	-
CASSLAPGLDTQYF	TGTGCCAGCAGCTTAGCTCCAGGGCTAGATACGCAGTATTTT	many	TRBV7-8	TRBJ2-3	-
CASSPRGGGEAFF	TGTGCCAGCAGTCCCCGGGGGGGGGGTGAAGCTTTCTTT	few	TRBV12-3/TRBV12-4	TRBJ1-1	-
CASSLAQGPPDTQYF	TGTGCCAGCAGCTTAGCACAGGGTCCCCCAGATACGCAGTATTTT	many	TRBV7-2	TRBJ2-3	-
CASIPGREYRNTEAFF	TGTGCCAGCATCCCTGGAAGAGAGTACCGGAACACTGAAGCTTTCTTT	-	TRBV6-1	TRBJ1-1	-
CATSRGQGMGQPQHF	TGTGCCACCAGCAGAGGACAGGGAATGGGTCAGCCCCAGCATTTT	-	TRBV15	TRBJ1-5	TRBD1
CASSLRIIGVNTEAFF	TGCGCCAGCAGCTTGAGAATTATCGGAGTGAACACTGAAGCTTTCTTT	-	TRBV5-1	TRBJ1-1	-
CASRRWGAFQPQHF	TGTGCCAGTAGAAGGTGGGGAGCTTTTCAGCCCCAGCATTTT	-	TRBV19	TRBJ1-5	-
CASSTTGAEQFF	TGTGCCAGCAGTACCACGGGGGCGGAGCAGTTCTTC	-	TRBV27	TRBJ2-1	-
CASSLRGSTGPNTEAFF	TGTGCCAGCAGCTTGAGGGGCTCGACAGGGCCGAACACTGAAGCTTTCTTT	few	TRBV5-8	TRBJ1-1	TRBD1
CASSFRGGGEETQYF	TGTGCCAGCAGTTTCAGAGGGGGGGGCGAGGAGACCCAGTACTTC	few	TRBV27	TRBJ2-5	-
CASSVASGGPRPPTDTQYF	TGTGCCAGCAGCGTAGCTAGCGGGGGTCCACGTCCGCCCACAGATACGCAGTATTTT	-	TRBV9	TRBJ2-3	TRBD2
CSVEELGASKNIQYF	TGCAGCGTTGAAGAGTTGGGGGCATCCAAAAACATTCAGTACTTC	-	TRBV29-1	TRBJ2-4	-
CASTPTDGHNTGELFF	TGTGCCAGCACCCCAACGGACGGGCATAACACCGGGGAGCTGTTTTTT	many	TRBV12-3/TRBV12-4	TRBJ2-2	-
CASSQNTVGTASNQPQHF	TGCGCCAGCAGTCAAAACACGGTCGGGACGGCTAGCAATCAGCCCCAGCATTTT	-	TRBV23-1	TRBJ1-5	-
CASSLGRGGRTDTQYF	TGTGCCAGCAGCTTAGGGCGGGGGGGCCGCACAGATACGCAGTATTTT	-	TRBV7-2	TRBJ2-3	TRBD2
CAIYSRSTDTQYF	TGTGCCATATATTCCAGGAGCACAGATACGCAGTATTTT	few	TRBV27	TRBJ2-3	-
CASSVLEAFF	TGTGCCAGCTCGGTTTTAGAAGCTTTCTTT	few	TRBV7-9	TRBJ1-1	-
CASSFEARDGNQPQHF	TGTGCCAGCAGCTTTGAAGCCAGGGATGGCAATCAGCCCCAGCATTTT	many	TRBV7-9	TRBJ1-5	-
CSASSGGAYNEQFF	TGCAGTGCTAGTTCCGGGGGGGCCTACAATGAGCAGTTCTTC	-	TRBV20-1	TRBJ2-1	TRBD2
CASSQEKGAANEQYF	TGCGCCAGCAGCCAAGAGAAGGGGGCAGCTAACGAGCAGTACTTC	-	TRBV4-3	TRBJ2-7	TRBD1
CASSQDFGVGQGVNQPQHF	TGCGCCAGCAGCCAAGACTTTGGAGTGGGACAGGGGGTGAATCAGCCCCAGCATTTT	-	TRBV4-1	TRBJ1-5	TRBD1
CASSYSLNSPLHF	TGTGCCAGCAGTTACAGCCTAAATTCACCCCTCCACTTT	few	TRBV12-3/TRBV12-4	TRBJ1-6	-
CASSVYAGGWVF	TGTGCCAGCAGCGTCTACGCAGGGGGATGGGTTTTT	few	TRBV7-6	TRBJ1-4	TRBD1
CSVEAPFTSGGYNEQFF	TGCAGCGTTGAAGCTCCCTTTACTAGCGGGGGGTACAATGAGCAGTTCTTC	-	TRBV29-1	TRBJ2-1	TRBD2
CASSYSKEIGYGYTF	TGTGCCAGCAGTTACTCGAAGGAAATTGGCTATGGCTACACCTTC	few	TRBV6-2/TRBV6-3	TRBJ1-2	-
CASSFTGLEAQYF	TGTGCCAGTAGTTTCACAGGGTTGGAGGCCCAGTACTTC	-	TRBV19	TRBJ2-5	-
CATSRGALLRPKNTEAFF	TGTGCCACCAGCAGAGGGGCCCTCCTGCGGCCAAAGAACACTGAAGCTTTCTTT	-	TRBV15	TRBJ1-1	-
CASSLWTSGGVGNEQFF	TGTGCCAGCAGCTTGTGGACTAGCGGGGGGGTGGGAAATGAGCAGTTCTTC	-	TRBV11-2	TRBJ2-1	TRBD2
CASSQVPGLSVSDGYTF	TGCGCCAGCAGCCAGGTCCCGGGGCTCTCAGTGAGCGATGGCTACACCTTC	-	TRBV4-1	TRBJ1-2	-
CASSSPARQGNTNEKLFF	TGTGCCAGCAGCTCCCCCGCAAGACAGGGAAACACAAATGAAAAACTGTTTTTT	-	TRBV7-8	TRBJ1-4	TRBD1